Described below is a single T cell receptor beta chain sequence and its context. No antigen is known for it. This sample is part of a study of CD8 T cells in Susac syndrome. CDR1 and CDR2 from the germline V gene are MNHEY and SVGEGT. The ends lost 7 bases at V and 0 bases at J; junction bases unmatched: 8. The CDR3 covers 16 residues. When the RNA was reverse transcribed, random hexamers were used with an input of roughly 0.45 to 1 ug. An immunoSEQ multiplex PCR generated amplified TCR beta CDR3 products spanning 54 Vbeta and 13 Jbeta. Each CDR3 protein is one row after TCRdb ran MiXCR on the immunoSEQ multiplex PCR reads. The table has about 180,000 distinct CDR3 sequences, around 95% seen once. High-throughput TCR beta sequencing covered peripheral CD8+ and CD4+ T cells. Overall study findings and caveats: Regarding the TCR sequencing and HLA analysis, the study admitted that a relatively small number of individuals were involved.

Sequencing used CD4+ T cells from PBMCs. This TCR came from a human donor with Susac syndrome. The rearrangement joins TRBV6-2 or TRBV6-3 to TRBJ2-3, with 9 nucleotides matching TRBD2. The CDR3 spells CASNPGRGGSTDTQYF. The CDR3 DNA follows: TGTGCCAGCAACCCCGGGCGGGGGGGAAGCACAGATACGCAGTATTTT.